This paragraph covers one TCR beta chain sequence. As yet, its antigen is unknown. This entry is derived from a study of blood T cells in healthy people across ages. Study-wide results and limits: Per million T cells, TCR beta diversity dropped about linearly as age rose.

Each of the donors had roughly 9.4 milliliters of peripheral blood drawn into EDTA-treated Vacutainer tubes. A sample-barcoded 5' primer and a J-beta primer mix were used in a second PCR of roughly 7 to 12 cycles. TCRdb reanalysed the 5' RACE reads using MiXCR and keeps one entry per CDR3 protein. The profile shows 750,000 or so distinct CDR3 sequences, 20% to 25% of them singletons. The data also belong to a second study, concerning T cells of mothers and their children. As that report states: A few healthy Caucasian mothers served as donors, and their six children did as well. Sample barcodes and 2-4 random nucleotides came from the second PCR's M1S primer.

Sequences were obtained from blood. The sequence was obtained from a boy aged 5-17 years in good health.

The CDR3 DNA is TGTGCCAGCAGTTTGAGCGGGAGCGCCAATGAGCAGTTCTTC. Translation: CASSLSGSANEQFF. This chain links TRBV27 with TRBJ2-5; 8 nucleotides align to TRBD2. The J call may be incorrect, as the DNA end agrees better with TRBJ2-1. Germline V CDR1 and CDR2: MNHEY, SMNVEV (reference sequence). The CDR3 length is 14 residues.